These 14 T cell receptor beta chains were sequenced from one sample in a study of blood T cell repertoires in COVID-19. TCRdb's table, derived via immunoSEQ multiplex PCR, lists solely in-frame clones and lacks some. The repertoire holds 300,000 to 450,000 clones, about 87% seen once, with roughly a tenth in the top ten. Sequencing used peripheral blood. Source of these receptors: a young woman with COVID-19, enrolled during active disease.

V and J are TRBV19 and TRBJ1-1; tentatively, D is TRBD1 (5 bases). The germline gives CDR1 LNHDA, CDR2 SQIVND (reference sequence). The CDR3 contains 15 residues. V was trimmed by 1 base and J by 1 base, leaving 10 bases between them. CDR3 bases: TGTGCCAGTAGTATAGGCGGGGCTCGGAACACTGAAGCTTTCTTT. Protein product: CASSIGGARNTEAFF.

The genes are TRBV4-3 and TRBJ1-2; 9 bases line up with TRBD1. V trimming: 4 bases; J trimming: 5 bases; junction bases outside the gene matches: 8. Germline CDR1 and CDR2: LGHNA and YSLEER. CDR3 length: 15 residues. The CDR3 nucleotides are TGCGCCAGCAGCCGCACAGGGGGCGCTGGGTATGGCTACACCTTC. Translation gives CASSRTGGAGYGYTF.

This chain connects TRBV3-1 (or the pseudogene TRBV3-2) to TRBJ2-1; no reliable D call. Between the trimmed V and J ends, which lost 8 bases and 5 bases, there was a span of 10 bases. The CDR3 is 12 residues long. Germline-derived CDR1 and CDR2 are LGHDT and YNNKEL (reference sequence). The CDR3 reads CASGNSNNEQFF. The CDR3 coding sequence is TGTGCCAGCGGAAACAGTAACAATGAGCAGTTCTTC.

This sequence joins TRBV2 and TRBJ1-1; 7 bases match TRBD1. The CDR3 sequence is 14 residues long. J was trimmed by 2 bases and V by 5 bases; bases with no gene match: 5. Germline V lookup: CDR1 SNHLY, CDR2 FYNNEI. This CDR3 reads CASSRDSQNTEAFF. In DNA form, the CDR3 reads TGTGCCAGCAGTCGGGACAGCCAAAACACTGAAGCTTTCTTT. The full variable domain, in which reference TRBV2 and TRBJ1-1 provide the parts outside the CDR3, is EPEVTQTPSHQVTQMGQEVILRCVPISNHLYFYWYRQILGQKVEFLVSFYNNEISEKSEIFDDQFSVERPDGSNFTLKIRSTKLEDSAMYFCASSRDSQNTEAFFGQGTRLTVV.

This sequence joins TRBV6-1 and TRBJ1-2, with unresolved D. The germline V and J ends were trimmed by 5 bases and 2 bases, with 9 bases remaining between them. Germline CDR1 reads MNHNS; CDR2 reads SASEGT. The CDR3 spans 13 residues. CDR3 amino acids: CASSMEDNYGYTF. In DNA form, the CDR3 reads TGTGCCAGCAGTATGGAGGACAACTATGGCTACACCTTC.

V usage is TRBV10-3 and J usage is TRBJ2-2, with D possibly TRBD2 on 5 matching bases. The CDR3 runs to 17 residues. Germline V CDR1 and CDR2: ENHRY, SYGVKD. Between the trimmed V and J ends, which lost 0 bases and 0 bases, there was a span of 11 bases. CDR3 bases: TGTGCCATCAGTGAGTCCTTAGCGTTCGCGAACACCGGGGAGCTGTTTTTT. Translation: CAISESLAFANTGELFF.

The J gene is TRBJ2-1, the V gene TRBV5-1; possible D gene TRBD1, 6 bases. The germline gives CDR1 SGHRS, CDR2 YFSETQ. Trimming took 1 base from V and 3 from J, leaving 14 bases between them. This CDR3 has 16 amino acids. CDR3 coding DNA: TGCGCCAGCAGCTTGTTTTCGGGACATAGCTACAATGAGCAGTTCTTC. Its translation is CASSLFSGHSYNEQFF.

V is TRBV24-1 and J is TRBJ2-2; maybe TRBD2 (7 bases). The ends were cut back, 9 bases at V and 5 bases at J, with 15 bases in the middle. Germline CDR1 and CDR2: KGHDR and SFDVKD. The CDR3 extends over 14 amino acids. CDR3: CATGGGVWTGELFF. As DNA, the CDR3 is TGTGCCACCGGGGGGGGCGTTTGGACCGGGGAGCTGTTTTTT.

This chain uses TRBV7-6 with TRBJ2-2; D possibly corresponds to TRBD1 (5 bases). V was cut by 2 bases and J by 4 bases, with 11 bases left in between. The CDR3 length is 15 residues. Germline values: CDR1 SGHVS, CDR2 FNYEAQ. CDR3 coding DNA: TGTGCCAGCAGCTTAATCCCAGGGTCCACCGGGGAGCTGTTTTTT. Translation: CASSLIPGSTGELFF. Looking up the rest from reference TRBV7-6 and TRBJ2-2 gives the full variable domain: GAGVSQSPRYKVTKRGQDVALRCDPISGHVSLYWYRQALGQGPEFLTYFNYEAQQDKSGLPNDRFSAERPEGSISTLTIQRTEQRDSAMYRCASSLIPGSTGELFFGEGSRLTVL.

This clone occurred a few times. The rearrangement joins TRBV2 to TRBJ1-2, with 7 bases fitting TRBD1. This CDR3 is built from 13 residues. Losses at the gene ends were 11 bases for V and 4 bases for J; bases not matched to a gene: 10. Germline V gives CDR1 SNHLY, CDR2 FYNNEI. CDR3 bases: TGTGCCGGAAGGGGGCGGAACCTCTATGGCTACACCTTC. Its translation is CAGRGRNLYGYTF.

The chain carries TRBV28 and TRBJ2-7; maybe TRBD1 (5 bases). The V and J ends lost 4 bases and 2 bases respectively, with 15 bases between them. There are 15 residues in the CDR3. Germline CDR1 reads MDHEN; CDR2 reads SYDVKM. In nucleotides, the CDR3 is TGTGCCAGCAGTTCGCCGACAGTGTCGACCTACGAGCAGTACTTC. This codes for CASSSPTVSTYEQYF.

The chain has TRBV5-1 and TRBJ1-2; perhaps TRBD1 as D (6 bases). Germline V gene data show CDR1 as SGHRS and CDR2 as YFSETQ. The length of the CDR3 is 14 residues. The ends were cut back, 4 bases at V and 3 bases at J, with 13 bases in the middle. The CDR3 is CASSAYSGDYGYTF. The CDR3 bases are TGCGCCAGCAGCGCCTATTCAGGGGACTATGGCTACACCTTC.

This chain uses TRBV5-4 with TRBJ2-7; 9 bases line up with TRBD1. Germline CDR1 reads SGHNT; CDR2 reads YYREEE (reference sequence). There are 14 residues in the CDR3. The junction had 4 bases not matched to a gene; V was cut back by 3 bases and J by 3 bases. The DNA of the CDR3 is TGTGCCAGCAGCTCGCGGGACAGGGACTACGAGCAGTACTTC. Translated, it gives CASSSRDRDYEQYF. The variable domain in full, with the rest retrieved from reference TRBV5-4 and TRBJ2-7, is ETGVTQSPTHLIKTRGQQVTLRCSSQSGHNTVSWYQQALGQGPQFIFQYYREEENGRGNFPPRFSGLQFPNYSSELNVNALELDDSALYLCASSSRDRDYEQYFGPGTRLTVT.

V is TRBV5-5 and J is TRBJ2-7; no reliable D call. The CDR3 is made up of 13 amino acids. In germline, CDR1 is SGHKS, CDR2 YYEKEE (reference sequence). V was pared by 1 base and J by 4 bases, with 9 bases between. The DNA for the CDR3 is TGTGCCAGCAGCTTGCCCAGTAATTACGAGCAGTACTTC. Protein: CASSLPSNYEQYF.